The rows below give T cell receptor beta chains drawn from one sample of a study of T cell responses to AZD1222 COVID-19 vaccine. Profiled with immunoSEQ multiplex PCR; TCRdb holds only in-frame clones, not every one. The sample has approximately 110,000 clones, roughly 91% seen once; the top ten hold roughly 1.1%. The sequenced sample was peripheral blood, obtained on day 0 of AZD1222 vaccination. These TCRs come from an adult in good health. Both conserved end residues are part of each CDR3. D genes are given only for firm matches. The size field is filled for only some rows; it gives once, few, many or a size class.

TRBV2	.	.	TRBJ1-1	TGTGCCAGCAGTGAGAACAGTCCTGAAGCTTTCTTT	CASSENSPEAFF
TRBV29-1	TRBD1	.	TRBJ1-2	TGCAGCGGCCGGACAGGCTATCCCTCCGGTGGCTACACCTTC	CSGRTGYPSGGYTF
TRBV12-3/TRBV12-4	.	.	TRBJ1-2	TGTGCCAGCAGTTTGGTTAGAAACGGCTACACCTTC	CASSLVRNGYTF
TRBV6-5	.	.	TRBJ2-2	TGTGCCAGCAGACTAACTCTCACCGGGGAGCTGTTTTTT	CASRLTLTGELFF
TRBV19	TRBD2	.	TRBJ2-2	TGTGCCAGTAGTATCTTGCGGGGGGCTCAGCCCGGGGAGCTGTTTTTT	CASSILRGAQPGELFF
TRBV3-1/TRBV3-2	.	.	TRBJ1-1	TGTGCCAGCAGCCAAGGGTTAGGACCAATTGGCACTGAAGCTTTCTTT	CASSQGLGPIGTEAFF
TRBV19	.	.	TRBJ2-5	TGTGCCAGTAGTATTATGGACGCCGGAGAGACCCAGTACTTC	CASSIMDAGETQYF
TRBV4-1	TRBD2	.	TRBJ2-1	TGCGCCAGCAGCCATGCCCCCGGGACTAGGGTCCGCTCCTACAATGAGCAGTTCTTC	CASSHAPGTRVRSYNEQFF
TRBV5-1	.	.	TRBJ2-7	TGCGCCAGCAGCTGGGGGTCGGGGTTAGACGAGCAGTACTTC	CASSWGSGLDEQYF
TRBV4-2	TRBD2	.	TRBJ2-5	TGTGCCAGCAGCCAAGATGGGGTGTCTAGCGGGGTGGGGACCCAGTACTTC	CASSQDGVSSGVGTQYF
TRBV21-1	.	once	TRBJ2-7	TGTGCCAGCAGCAAATCGAATCGCGGGGGGGAGGTCGGCTGCGCCCACTACGAGCAGTACTTC	CASSKSNRGGEVGCAHYEQYF
TRBV19	.	.	TRBJ2-3	TGTGCCAGTAACGTGGGTTTCGCAGATACGCAGTATTTT	CASNVGFADTQYF
TRBV7-2	.	.	TRBJ2-1	TGTGCCAGCAGCTTAGTCGGGGGGCCGGATACCGAGCAGTTCTTC	CASSLVGGPDTEQFF
TRBV7-2	.	.	TRBJ1-1	TGTGCCAGCAGCTTAAAAACAGGGTCGGGTTACACTGAAGCTTTCTTT	CASSLKTGSGYTEAFF
TRBV19	.	.	TRBJ1-5	TGTGCCAGTTTCGACAGAGCCTACAGCAATCAGCCCCAGCATTTT	CASFDRAYSNQPQHF
TRBV2	.	.	TRBJ2-7	TGTGCCAGCAGTGTGCCGGCTCCCTACGAGCAGTACTTC	CASSVPAPYEQYF
TRBV7-2	TRBD1	.	TRBJ1-2	TGTGCCAGCAGCTTAGACACGGGACAGGGGGCGAGGGTCTATGGCTACACCTTC	CASSLDTGQGARVYGYTF
TRBV30	TRBD1	.	TRBJ1-1	TGTGCCTGGAGTGGGGACAGCATCCTTAAGGGAGCTTTCTTT	CAWSGDSILKGAFF
TRBV27	.	.	TRBJ2-1	TGTGCCAGCAGTCCCCCATCCGAGTACAATGAGCAGTTCTTC	CASSPPSEYNEQFF
TRBV3-1/TRBV3-2	.	.	TRBJ2-1	TGTGCCAGCAGCCAAGATCAGGGGGGGCGTCGGAATGAGCAGTTCTTC	CASSQDQGGRRNEQFF
TRBV5-6	TRBD2	.	TRBJ2-3	TGTGCCAGCAGCTTGTCCCCTATTGTAGCGGGGGGCAGCACAGATACGCAGTATTTT	CASSLSPIVAGGSTDTQYF
TRBV5-1	TRBD1	.	TRBJ2-7	TGCGCCAGCAGCCGCGGGACAGGGGGAGAAGAGCAGTACTTC	CASSRGTGGEEQYF
TRBV7-2	TRBD1	.	TRBJ1-2	TGTGCCAGCAGCTTGCAGGGGGCGCCGGCGAATGGCTACACCTTC	CASSLQGAPANGYTF
TRBV29-1	.	.	TRBJ1-1	TGCAGCGTTGAGAGGGTTGAAGCTTTCTTT	CSVERVEAFF
TRBV6-4	.	few	TRBJ1-1	TGTGCCAGCAGTGTCCAGGGAGGAGGCACTGAAGCTTTCTTT	CASSVQGGGTEAFF
TRBV2	TRBD2	.	TRBJ2-3	TGTGCCAGCAGTGAAGGACTAGCGGGGTTCACAGATACGCAGTATTTT	CASSEGLAGFTDTQYF
TRBV28	.	.	TRBJ1-1	TGTGCCAGCACCATTAGCGGCGTGGCTATTAATGAAGCTTTCTTT	CASTISGVAINEAFF